This T cell receptor (beta chain) originates from a study of CD8+CD57+ T cells in acquired aplastic anemia. This clonotype was seen only a few times. This could be a read error, since a much larger clone is one nucleotide away. The CDR3 extends over 12 amino acids. Germline V lookup: CDR1 LGHNA, CDR2 YSLEER. Trimming left V 8 bases short and J 9 bases short, with 14 bases between. The patients chosen for sequencing had shown expansion of CD8+CD57+ cells (detected by flow cytometry). All patients were therapy-naive when blood was sampled. The template used for profiling TCR beta VDJ and CDR3 was genomic DNA. TCRdb reprocessed the reads with MiXCR, giving one entry per CDR3 protein. The profile shows 150,000 to 180,000 distinct CDR3 sequences, just over 50% of them singletons.

V usage is TRBV4-3 and J usage is TRBJ2-1; D call uncertain. The sequence derives from a human donor with aplastic anemia. The sequenced sample was sorted CD4+, CD8+, or CD8+CD57+ T cells (not recorded which) from PBMCs. The CDR3 reads CASGPTGGEQFF. CDR3 bases: TGCGCCAGCGGCCCAACCGGTGGTGAGCAGTTCTTC.